This T cell receptor beta chain originates from a study of OX40 agonist ivuxolimab in advanced cancers. Study findings and constraints: CD4+ T cells averaged fewer expanded clones than CD8+ T cells.

The germline V gene has CDR1 KGHSH and CDR2 LQKENI. This CDR3 contains 14 residues. Trimming removed 2 bases from V and 0 bases from J, with 7 bases in between. Data came from immunoSEQ multiplex PCR; TCRdb stores just in-frame clones and leaves some out. Here the sample spans tens of thousands of clones, nearly 90% being singletons. Points on this clone: Its antigen is currently unknown.

This clonotype was sampled from an adult with an advanced solid tumor such as melanoma, head and neck, liver or kidney cancer. The chain couples TRBV18 to TRBJ1-2, with D perhaps matching TRBD1 (5 bases). The specimen was CD4+ or CD8+ T cells sorted from blood, collected in a trial of the OX40 agonist ivuxolimab. As DNA, the CDR3 is TGTGCCAGCTCACCAGGGGGGTCTAACTATGGCTACACCTTC. Translation gives CASSPGGSNYGYTF. Full variable domain (outside the CDR3, taken from reference TRBV18 and TRBJ1-2): NAGVMQNPRHLVRRRGQEARLRCSPMKGHSHVYWYRQLPEEGLKFMVYLQKENIIDESGMPKERFSAEFPKEGPSILRIQQVVRGDSAAYFCASSPGGSNYGYTFGSGTRLTVV.